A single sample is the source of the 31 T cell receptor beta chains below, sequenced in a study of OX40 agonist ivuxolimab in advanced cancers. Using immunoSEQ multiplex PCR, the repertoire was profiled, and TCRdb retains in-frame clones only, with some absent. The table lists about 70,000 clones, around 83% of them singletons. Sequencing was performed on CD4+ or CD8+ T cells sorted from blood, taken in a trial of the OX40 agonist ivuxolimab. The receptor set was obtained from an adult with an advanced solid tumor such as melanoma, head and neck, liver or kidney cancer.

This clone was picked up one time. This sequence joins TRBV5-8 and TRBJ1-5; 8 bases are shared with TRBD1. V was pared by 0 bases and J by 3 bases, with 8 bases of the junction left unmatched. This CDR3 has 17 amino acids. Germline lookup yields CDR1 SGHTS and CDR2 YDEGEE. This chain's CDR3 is CASSLEGRGLVNQPQHF. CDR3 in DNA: TGTGCCAGCAGCTTGGAAGGCAGGGGGCTGGTCAATCAGCCCCAGCATTTT.

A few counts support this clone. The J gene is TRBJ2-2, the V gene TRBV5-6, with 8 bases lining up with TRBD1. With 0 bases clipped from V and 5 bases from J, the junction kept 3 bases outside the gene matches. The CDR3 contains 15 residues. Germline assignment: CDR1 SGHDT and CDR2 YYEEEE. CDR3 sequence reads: CASSLADRETGELFF. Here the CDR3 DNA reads TGTGCCAGCAGCTTGGCGGACAGGGAAACCGGGGAGCTGTTTTTT.

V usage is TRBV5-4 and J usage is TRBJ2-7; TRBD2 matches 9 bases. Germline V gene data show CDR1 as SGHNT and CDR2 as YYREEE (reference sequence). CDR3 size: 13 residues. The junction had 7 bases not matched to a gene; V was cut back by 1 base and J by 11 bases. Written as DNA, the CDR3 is TGTGCCAGCAGCTTGCCAGGCGGGGGGGAGAAGTACTTC. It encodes CASSLPGGGEKYF.

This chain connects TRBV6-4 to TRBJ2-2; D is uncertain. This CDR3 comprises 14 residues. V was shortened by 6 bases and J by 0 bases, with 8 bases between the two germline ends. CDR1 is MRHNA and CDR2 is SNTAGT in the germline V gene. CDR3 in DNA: TGTGCCAGCAGGACGTCCCCGAACACCGGGGAGCTGTTTTTT. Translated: CASRTSPNTGELFF.

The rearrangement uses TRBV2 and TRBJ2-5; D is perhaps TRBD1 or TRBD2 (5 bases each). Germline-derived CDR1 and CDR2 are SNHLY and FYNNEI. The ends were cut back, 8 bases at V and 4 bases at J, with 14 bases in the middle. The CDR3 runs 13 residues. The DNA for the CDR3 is TGTGCCAGCGAGAGGGGCCTAGGAGAGACCCAGTACTTC. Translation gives CASERGLGETQYF.

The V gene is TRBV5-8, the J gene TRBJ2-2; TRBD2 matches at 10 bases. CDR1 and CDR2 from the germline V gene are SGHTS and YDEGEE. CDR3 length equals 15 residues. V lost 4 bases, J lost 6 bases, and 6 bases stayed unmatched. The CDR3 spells CASSAGTSAAGELFF. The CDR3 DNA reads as TGTGCCAGCAGCGCCGGGACTAGCGCCGCCGGGGAGCTGTTTTTT.

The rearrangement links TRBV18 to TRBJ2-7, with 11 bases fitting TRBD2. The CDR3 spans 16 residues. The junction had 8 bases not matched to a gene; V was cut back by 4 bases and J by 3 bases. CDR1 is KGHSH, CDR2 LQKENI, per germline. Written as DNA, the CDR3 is TGTGCCAGCTCACGGGGGGCTAGCGGGAGGATCTACGAGCAGTACTTC. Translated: CASSRGASGRIYEQYF.

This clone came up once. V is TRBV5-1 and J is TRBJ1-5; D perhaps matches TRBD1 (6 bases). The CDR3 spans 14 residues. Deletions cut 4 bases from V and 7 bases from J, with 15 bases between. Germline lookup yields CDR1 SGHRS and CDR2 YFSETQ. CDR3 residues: CASSPSGGGQPQHF. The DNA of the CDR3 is TGCGCCAGCAGCCCATCGGGGGGCGGACAGCCCCAGCATTTT.

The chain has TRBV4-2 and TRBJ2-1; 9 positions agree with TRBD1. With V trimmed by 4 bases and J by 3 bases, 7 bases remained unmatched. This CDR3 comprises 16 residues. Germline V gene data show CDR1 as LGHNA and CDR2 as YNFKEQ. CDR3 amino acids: CASSRTRDRVYNEQFF. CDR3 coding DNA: TGTGCCAGCAGCCGGACCCGGGACAGGGTCTACAATGAGCAGTTCTTC.

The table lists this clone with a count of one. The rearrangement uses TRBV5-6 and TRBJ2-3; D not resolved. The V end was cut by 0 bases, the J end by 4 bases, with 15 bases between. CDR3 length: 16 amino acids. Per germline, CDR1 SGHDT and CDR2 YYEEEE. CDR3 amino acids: CASSLDPGQFPDTQYF. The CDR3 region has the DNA TGTGCCAGCAGCTTGGACCCTGGCCAATTCCCAGATACGCAGTATTTT.

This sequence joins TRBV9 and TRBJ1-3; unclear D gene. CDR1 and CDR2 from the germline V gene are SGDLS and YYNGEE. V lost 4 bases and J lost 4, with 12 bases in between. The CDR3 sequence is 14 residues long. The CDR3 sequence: CASSPLSEGNTIYF. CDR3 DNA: TGTGCCAGCAGCCCCCTGTCCGAGGGAAACACCATATATTTT.

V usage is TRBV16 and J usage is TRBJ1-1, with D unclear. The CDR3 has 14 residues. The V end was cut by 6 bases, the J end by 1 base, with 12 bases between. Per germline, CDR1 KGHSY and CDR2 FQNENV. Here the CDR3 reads CASSQETENTEAFF. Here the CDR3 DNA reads TGTGCCAGCAGTCAAGAGACGGAGAACACTGAAGCTTTCTTT. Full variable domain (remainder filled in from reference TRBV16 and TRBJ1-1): GEEVAQTPKHLVRGEGQKAKLYCAPIKGHSYVFWYQQVLKNEFKFLISFQNENVFDETGMPKERFSAKCLPNSPCSLEIQATKLEDSAVYFCASSQETENTEAFFGQGTRLTVV.

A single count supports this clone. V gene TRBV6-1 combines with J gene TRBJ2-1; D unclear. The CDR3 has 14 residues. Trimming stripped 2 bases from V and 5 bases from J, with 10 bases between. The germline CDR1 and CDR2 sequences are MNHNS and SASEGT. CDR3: CASSESLVDNEQFF. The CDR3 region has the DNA TGTGCCAGCAGTGAAAGCCTCGTAGACAATGAGCAGTTCTTC.

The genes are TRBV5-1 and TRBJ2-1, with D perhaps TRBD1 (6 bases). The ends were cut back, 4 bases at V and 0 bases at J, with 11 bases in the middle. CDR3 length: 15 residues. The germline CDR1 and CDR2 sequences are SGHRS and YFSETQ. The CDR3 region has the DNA TGCGCCAGCAGCCCCGGACAGACCTCCTACAATGAGCAGTTCTTC. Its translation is CASSPGQTSYNEQFF.

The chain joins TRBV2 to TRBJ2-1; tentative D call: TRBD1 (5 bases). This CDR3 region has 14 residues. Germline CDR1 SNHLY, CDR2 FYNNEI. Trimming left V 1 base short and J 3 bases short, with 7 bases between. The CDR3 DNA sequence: TGTGCCAGCAGTGAAGGGACAAACTACAATGAGCAGTTCTTC. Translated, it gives CASSEGTNYNEQFF. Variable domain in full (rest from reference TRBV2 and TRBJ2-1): EPEVTQTPSHQVTQMGQEVILRCVPISNHLYFYWYRQILGQKVEFLVSFYNNEISEKSEIFDDQFSVERPDGSNFTLKIRSTKLEDSAMYFCASSEGTNYNEQFFGPGTRLTVL.

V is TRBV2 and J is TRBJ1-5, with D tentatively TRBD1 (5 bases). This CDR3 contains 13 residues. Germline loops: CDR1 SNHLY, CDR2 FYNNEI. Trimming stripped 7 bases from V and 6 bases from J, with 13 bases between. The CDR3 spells CASNAGLGQPQHF. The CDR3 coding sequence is TGTGCCAGCAACGCGGGGCTAGGTCAGCCCCAGCATTTT.

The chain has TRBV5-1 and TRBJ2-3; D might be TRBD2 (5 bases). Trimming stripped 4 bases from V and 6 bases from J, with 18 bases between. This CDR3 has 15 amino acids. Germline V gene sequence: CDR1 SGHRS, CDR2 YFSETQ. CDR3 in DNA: TGCGCCAGCAGCCGGGGAGAGACCGGCGGGGATACGCAGTATTTT. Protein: CASSRGETGGDTQYF. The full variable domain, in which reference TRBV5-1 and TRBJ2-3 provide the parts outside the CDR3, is KAGVTQTPRYLIKTRGQQVTLSCSPISGHRSVSWYQQTPGQGLQFLFEYFSETQRNKGNFPGRFSGRQFSNSRSEMNVSTLELGDSALYLCASSRGETGGDTQYFGPGTRLTVL.

The CDR3 region is CASSETSRQGPPADTQYF. CDR3 DNA sequence: TGTGCCAGCAGCGAAACCTCCCGACAGGGTCCCCCGGCAGATACGCAGTATTTT. This rearrangement joins TRBV21-1 to TRBJ2-3; TRBD1, the table's D call, was not compared with the DNA. TRBV21-1 is listed as a pseudogene. There are 18 residues in the CDR3.

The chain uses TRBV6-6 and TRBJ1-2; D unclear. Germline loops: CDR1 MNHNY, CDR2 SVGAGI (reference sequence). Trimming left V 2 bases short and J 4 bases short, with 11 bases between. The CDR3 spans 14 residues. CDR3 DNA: TGTGCCAGCAGTTACGGCAGTGAGTCCTATGGCTACACCTTC. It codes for CASSYGSESYGYTF.

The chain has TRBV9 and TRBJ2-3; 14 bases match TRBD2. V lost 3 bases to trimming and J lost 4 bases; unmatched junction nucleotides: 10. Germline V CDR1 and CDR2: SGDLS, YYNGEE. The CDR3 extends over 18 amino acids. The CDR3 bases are TGTGCCAGCAGCGAGGAGGGGGGGACTAGCGGGAGCGCAGATACGCAGTATTTT. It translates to CASSEEGGTSGSADTQYF. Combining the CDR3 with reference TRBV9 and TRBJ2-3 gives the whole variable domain DSGVTQTPKHLITATGQRVTLRCSPRSGDLSVYWYQQSLDQGLQFLIQYYNGEERAKGNILERFSAQQFPDLHSELNLSSLELGDSALYFCASSEEGGTSGSADTQYFGPGTRLTVL.

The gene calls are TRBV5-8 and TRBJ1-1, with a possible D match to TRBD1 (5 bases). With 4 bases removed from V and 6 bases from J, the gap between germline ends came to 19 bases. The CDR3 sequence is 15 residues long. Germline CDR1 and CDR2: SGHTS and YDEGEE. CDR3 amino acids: CASSHSPQGVAEAFF. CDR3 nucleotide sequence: TGTGCCAGCAGCCATTCCCCCCAAGGGGTGGCTGAAGCTTTCTTT.

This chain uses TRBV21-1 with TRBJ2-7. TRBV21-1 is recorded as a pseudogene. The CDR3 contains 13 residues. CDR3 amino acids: CASSKRRYSEQYV. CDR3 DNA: TGTGCCAGCAGCAAGCGTCGGTATTCCGAGCAGTACGTC.

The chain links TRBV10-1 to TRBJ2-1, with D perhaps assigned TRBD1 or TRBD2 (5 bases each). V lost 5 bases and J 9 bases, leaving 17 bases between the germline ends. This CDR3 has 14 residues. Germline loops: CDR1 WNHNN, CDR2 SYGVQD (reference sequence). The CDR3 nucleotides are TGCGCCAGCAGTAGCCTACTAGGGGCGGGTGAGCAGTTCTTC. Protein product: CASSSLLGAGEQFF.

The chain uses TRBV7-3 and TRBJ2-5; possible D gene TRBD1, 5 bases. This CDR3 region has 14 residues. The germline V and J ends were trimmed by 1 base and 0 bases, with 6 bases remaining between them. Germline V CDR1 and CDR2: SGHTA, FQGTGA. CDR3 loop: CASSLRGHQETQYF. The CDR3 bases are TGTGCCAGCAGCTTAAGGGGCCACCAAGAGACCCAGTACTTC.

In DNA, the CDR3 is TGCAGCGTTGAAGATGTGGGCGGGAGGTCGTACGAGCAGTACTTC. Translating gives CSVEDVGGRSYEQYF. The chain links TRBV29-1 to TRBJ2-7; 8 bases match TRBD2. CDR1 and CDR2 (germline): SQVTM, ANQGSEA. V lost 0 bases and J lost 4; bases outside the gene matches: 8. This CDR3 spans 15 amino acids.

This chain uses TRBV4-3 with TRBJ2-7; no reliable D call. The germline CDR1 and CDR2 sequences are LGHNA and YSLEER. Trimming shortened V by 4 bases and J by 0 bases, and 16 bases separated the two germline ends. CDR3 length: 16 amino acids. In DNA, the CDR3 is TGCGCCAGCAGCCCAGAAAACTTTCCGATCTCCTACGAGCAGTACTTC. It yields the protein CASSPENFPISYEQYF.

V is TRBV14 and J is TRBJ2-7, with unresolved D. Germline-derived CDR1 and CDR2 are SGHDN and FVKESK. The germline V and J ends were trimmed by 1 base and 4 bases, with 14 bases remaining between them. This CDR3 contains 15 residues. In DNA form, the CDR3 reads TGTGCCAGCAGCCAAGTGGGAAACAGTTATTACGAGCAGTACTTC. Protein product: CASSQVGNSYYEQYF. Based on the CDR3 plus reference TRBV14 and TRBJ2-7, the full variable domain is EAGVTQFPSHSVIEKGQTVTLRCDPISGHDNLYWYRRVMGKEIKFLLHFVKESKQDESGMPNNRFLAERTGGTYSTLKVQPAELEDSGVYFCASSQVGNSYYEQYFGPGTRLTVT.

This CDR3 is CASSLGAGVYNEQFF. The CDR3 region has the DNA TGTGCCAGCAGCTTGGGAGCGGGGGTCTACAATGAGCAGTTCTTC. The chain recombines TRBV5-4 with TRBJ2-1, with TRBD2 identical over 8 bases. Trimming removed 0 bases from V and 3 bases from J; junction bases left unmatched: 2. Germline V CDR1 and CDR2: SGHNT, YYREEE (reference sequence). The CDR3 runs 15 residues.

CDR3 sequence reads: CASSPLRGRAMEQFF. The DNA of the CDR3 is TGTGCCAGCAGCCCCCTCAGGGGTAGGGCTATGGAGCAGTTCTTC. This chain connects TRBV28 to TRBJ2-1, with D maybe TRBD1 (6 bases). The V end lost 6 bases, the J end lost 10 bases, and 22 bases lay between the germline ends. The CDR3 loop spans 15 amino acids. Germline values: CDR1 MDHEN, CDR2 SYDVKM.

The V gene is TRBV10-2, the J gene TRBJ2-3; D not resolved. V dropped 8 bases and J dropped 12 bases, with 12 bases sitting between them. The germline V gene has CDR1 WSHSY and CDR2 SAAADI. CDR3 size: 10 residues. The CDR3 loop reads CASGLAIQYF. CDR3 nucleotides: TGCGCCAGCGGGTTAGCTATTCAGTATTTT.

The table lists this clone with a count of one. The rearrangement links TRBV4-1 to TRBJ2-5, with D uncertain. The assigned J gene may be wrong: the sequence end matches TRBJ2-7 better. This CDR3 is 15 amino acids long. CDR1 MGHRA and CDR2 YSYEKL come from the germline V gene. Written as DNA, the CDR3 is TGCGCCAGCAGCCAAGTGGAGCTCGGCTCCTACGAGCAGTACTTC. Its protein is CASSQVELGSYEQYF.